A selection of T cell receptor beta chains follows, all from one sample in a study of radiation and T cells in renal cell carcinoma. The protocol was immunoSEQ multiplex PCR, while the TCRdb copy is restricted to in-frame clones and leaves out a portion. The table records 20,000 or so clones, around 52% of them present only once. This sample comprised tumor tissue, obtained from a patient whose treatment included radiotherapy and nephrectomy. The receptors here all came from a woman between 45 and 60 years old with renal cell carcinoma. Each CDR3 is given without its conserved first and last residue. Clone sizes are given selectively: once, few, many, or a class where the clone is expanded.

V gene | clone size | CDR3 protein
TRBV13 | . | ASSLRGGQYYGYT
TRBV5-1 | . | ASGVSGRQETQY
TRBV4-3 | . | ASSQAGQTYGYT
TRBV30 | . | AWSARHLSMNTEAF
TRBV5-3 | many | ARSLGQGMNTEAF
TRBV4-3 | . | ASSQDRPAGAPLH
TRBV6-6 | . | ASSYSSNEKLF
TRBV5-5 | . | ASSLAFLYGSSPEAF
TRBV2 | . | ASSEAPGLKAGGYT
TRBV6-5 | . | ASSYKGQTYGYT
TRBV5-5 | . | ASSLAGSSSGNTIY
TRBV7-2 | . | ASSKGLAGGRETQY
TRBV29-1 | . | SVEDGRTGRGGLF
TRBV13 | . | ASSPLGVHTYEQY
TRBV6-6 | . | ASSVGFGTEAF
TRBV6-9 | . | ASSYPGLEGYDGYT
TRBV5-4 | once | ASSLRAGDRREQY
TRBV2 | . | ASTMTGGSSGANVLT
TRBV14 | . | ASSPHEGTGFYT
TRBV6-1 | . | ASWGEGNQPQH
TRBV10-2 | . | ASSELGQGYSPLH
TRBV4-3 | once | ASSPDSVTRYGYT
TRBV29-1 | . | SVKGDYGYT
TRBV7-9 | few | ASSLRARNTEAF
TRBV5-1 | . | ASSLGGRGEQY
TRBV6-5 | . | ASSASGNYGYT
TRBV7-9 | . | ASSSSSGGASVYNEQF
TRBV4-1 | . | ASSQGVISEKLF
TRBV7-9 | few | ASSLVRNTGELF
TRBV9 | few | ASSAPSGAGELF
TRBV2 | few | ASSSGGAREQY
TRBV27 | . | ASRDRDRVNTEAF
TRBV6-6 | . | ASSYPGTGETGELF
TRBV6-1 | many | ASKDHRETYTEAF
TRBV7-7 | medium-sized | ASSKTSVSSYNEQF
TRBV5-1 | . | ASSSSSGKAYEQY
TRBV7-8 | . | ASSLNYNAQETQY
TRBV7-9 | few | ASSLRYSPEASADYGYT
TRBV19 | few | AIKSGNTIY
TRBV9 | . | ARPGHPYNSPLH
TRBV5-1 | . | ASSFESSGNTIY
TRBV4-3 | . | ASSQGAGRGAGDTQY
TRBV6-4 | . | ASSVRPAGTEAF
TRBV7-2 | . | ASRKYGRGPSGEQY
TRBV27 | . | ASSLRGQEAPPLH
TRBV5-5 | medium-sized | ASSLAGFDRGRERTEAF
TRBV9 | few | ASSASYSEVIGSPLH
TRBV19 | . | ASSAWVNTEAF
TRBV7-9 | . | ASSQGGAAVMPQH
TRBV30 | . | AWSLEGSQAQY
TRBV5-1 | many | ASSQRTGKSSGANVLT
TRBV5-1 | few | ASSLGDRGQRNSPLH
TRBV2 | many | ASSSQGSGRAF
TRBV2 | . | ASSLTGSSYEQY
TRBV9 | few | ASSVGGLSEKLF
TRBV4-3 | few | ASSRGLAASNEQF
TRBV19 | . | ATQGFATNEKLF
TRBV5-4 | . | ASSSATTEETQY
TRBV19 | . | ASSSLGGVKLF